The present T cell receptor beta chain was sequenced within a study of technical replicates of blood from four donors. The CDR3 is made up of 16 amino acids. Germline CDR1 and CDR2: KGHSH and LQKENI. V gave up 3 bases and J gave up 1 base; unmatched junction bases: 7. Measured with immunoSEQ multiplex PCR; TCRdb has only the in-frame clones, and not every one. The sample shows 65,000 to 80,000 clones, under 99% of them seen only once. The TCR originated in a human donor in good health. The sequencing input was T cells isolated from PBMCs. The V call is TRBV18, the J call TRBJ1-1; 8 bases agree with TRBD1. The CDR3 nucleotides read TGTGCCAGCTCACCTCTCAGGGGGCGCGGGAACACTGAAGCTTTCTTT. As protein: CASSPLRGRGNTEAFF.